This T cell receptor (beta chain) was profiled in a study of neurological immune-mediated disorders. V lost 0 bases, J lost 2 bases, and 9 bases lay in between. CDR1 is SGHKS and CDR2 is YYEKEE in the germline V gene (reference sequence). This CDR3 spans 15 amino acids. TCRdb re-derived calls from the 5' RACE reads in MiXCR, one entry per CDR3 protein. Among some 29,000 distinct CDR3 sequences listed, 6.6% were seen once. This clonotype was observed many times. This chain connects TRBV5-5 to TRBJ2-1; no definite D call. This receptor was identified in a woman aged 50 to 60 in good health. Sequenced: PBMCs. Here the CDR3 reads CASSLEGPTYNEQFF. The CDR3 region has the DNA TGTGCCAGCAGCTTGGAAGGTCCGACCTACAATGAGCAGTTCTTC.